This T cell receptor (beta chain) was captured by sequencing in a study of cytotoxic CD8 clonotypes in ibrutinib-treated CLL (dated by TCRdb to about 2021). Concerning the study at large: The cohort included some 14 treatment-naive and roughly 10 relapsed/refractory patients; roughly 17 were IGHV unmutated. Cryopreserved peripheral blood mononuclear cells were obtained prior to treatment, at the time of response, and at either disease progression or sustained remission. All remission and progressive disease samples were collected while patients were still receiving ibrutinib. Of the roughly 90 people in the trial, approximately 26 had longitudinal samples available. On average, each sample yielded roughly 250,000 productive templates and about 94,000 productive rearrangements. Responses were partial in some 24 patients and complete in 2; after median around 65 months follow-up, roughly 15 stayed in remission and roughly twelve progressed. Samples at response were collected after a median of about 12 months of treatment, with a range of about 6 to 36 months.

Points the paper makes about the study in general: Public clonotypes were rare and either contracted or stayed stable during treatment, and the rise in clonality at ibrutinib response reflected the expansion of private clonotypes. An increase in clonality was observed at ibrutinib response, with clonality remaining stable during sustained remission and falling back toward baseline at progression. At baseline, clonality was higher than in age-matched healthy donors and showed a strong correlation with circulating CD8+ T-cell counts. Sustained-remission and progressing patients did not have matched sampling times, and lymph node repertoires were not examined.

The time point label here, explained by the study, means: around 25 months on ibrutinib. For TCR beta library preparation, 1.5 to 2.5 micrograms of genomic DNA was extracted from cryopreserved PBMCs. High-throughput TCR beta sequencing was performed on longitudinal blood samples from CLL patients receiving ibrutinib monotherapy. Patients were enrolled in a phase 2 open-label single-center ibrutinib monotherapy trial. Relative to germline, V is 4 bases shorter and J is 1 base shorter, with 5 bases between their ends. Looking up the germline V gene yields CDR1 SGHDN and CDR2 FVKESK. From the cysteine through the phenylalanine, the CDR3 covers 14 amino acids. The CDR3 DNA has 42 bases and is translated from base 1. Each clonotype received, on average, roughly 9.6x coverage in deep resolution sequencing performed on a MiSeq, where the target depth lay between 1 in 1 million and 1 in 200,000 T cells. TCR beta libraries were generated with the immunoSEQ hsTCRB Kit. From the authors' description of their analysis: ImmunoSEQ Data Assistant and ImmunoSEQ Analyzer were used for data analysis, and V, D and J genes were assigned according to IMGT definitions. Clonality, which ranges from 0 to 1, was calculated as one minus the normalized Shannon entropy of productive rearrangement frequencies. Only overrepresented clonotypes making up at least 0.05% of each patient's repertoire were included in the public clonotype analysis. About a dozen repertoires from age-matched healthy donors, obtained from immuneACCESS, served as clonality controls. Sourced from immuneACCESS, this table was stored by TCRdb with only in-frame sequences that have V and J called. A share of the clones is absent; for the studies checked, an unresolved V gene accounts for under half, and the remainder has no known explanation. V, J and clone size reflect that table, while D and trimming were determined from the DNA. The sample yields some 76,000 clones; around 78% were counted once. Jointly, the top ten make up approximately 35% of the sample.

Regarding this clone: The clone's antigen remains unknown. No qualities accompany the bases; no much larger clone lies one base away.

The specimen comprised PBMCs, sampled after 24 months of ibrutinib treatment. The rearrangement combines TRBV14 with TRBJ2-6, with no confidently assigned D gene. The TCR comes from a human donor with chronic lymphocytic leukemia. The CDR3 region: CASSLQSGANVLTF. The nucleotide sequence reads TGTGCCAGCAGCCTCCAGTCTGGGGCCAACGTCCTGACTTTC.